Below, 30 T cell receptor beta chains from the same sample are listed, as sequenced in a study of early T cells in non-severe SARS-CoV-2 infection. TCRdb ran MiXCR on the 5' RACE reads and lists one entry per CDR3 protein. The sample has about 60,000 distinct CDR3 sequences; 11% are singletons. The material sequenced was whole blood, taken at baseline. The receptor set was obtained from an adult who was a healthcare worker with PCR-confirmed SARS-CoV-2 infection or an uninfected control (not recorded which).

The chain links TRBV10-3 to TRBJ1-1; D is possibly TRBD1 (6 bases). The CDR3 is 13 amino acids. The ends were cut back, 8 bases at V and 5 bases at J, with 15 bases in the middle. Germline lookup yields CDR1 ENHRY and CDR2 SYGVKD. The CDR3 protein is CAIATGTGTEAFF. CDR3 nucleotide sequence: TGTGCCATCGCAACAGGGACGGGAACTGAAGCTTTCTTT.

Only a few counts were recorded for this clonotype. The chain is built from TRBV20-1 and TRBJ2-3; 7 bases align to TRBD2. Germline loops: CDR1 DFQATT, CDR2 SNEGSKA (reference sequence). V lost 6 bases to trimming and J lost 0 bases; unmatched junction nucleotides: 12. This CDR3 comprises 16 residues. CDR3 sequence (DNA): TGCAGTGCAACCTCCACCTTCGGGGGGAGCACAGATACGCAGTATTTT. It specifies CSATSTFGGSTDTQYF.

The chain joins TRBV30 to TRBJ2-3, with TRBD1 matching 8 bases. CDR3 length: 14 amino acids. Losses at the gene ends were 0 bases for V and 1 base for J; bases not matched to a gene: 0. Germline V gives CDR1 GTSNPN, CDR2 SVGIG (reference sequence). The CDR3 region has the DNA TGTGCCTGGAGTGTACAGGGGGGCACAGATACGCAGTATTTT. Protein: CAWSVQGGTDTQYF.

This sequence joins TRBV10-3 and TRBJ2-2; D is uncertain. V gave up 6 bases and J gave up 0 bases, with 8 bases separating them. CDR3 size: 14 residues. CDR1 is ENHRY and CDR2 is SYGVKD in the germline V gene. CDR3 in DNA: TGTGCCATCAGGAAGTCATCGAACACCGGGGAGCTGTTTTTT. Its translation is CAIRKSSNTGELFF.

This clonotype showed up many times. This CDR3 reads CASQESKYRGAGDGYTF. The CDR3 DNA is TGTGCCAGCCAAGAATCTAAATACAGGGGAGCAGGGGATGGCTACACCTTC. The chain carries TRBV6-6 and TRBJ1-2; the match to TRBD1 covers 7 bases. The CDR3 consists of 17 residues. Germline CDR1 reads MNHNY; CDR2 reads SVGAGI (reference sequence). V was pared by 8 bases and J by 6 bases, with 21 bases of the junction left unmatched.

This rearrangement joins TRBV27 to TRBJ2-7, with a tentative D call TRBD2 (6 bases). This CDR3 has 12 amino acids. In germline, CDR1 is MNHEY, CDR2 SMNVEV (reference sequence). Between the trimmed V and J ends, which lost 6 bases and 6 bases, there was a span of 12 bases. The CDR3 bases are TGTGCCAGCAGCTACCCCGGGGGCGAGCAGTACTTC. Translated, it gives CASSYPGGEQYF.

Comment on this clonotype: The junction and the germline gene differ at one end; a read error may be behind it. The CDR3 DNA is TGTGTCAGCAGTAGCGGGGGGGCCTACGAGCAGTACTTC. It codes for CVSSSGGAYEQYF. J is TRBJ2-7 and V is TRBV6-1; 11 positions match TRBD2. The germline CDR1 and CDR2 sequences are MNHNS and SASEGT. This CDR3 region has 13 residues.

This rearrangement joins TRBV18 to TRBJ2-5; D is unresolved. This CDR3 has 12 amino acids. Germline V lookup: CDR1 KGHSH, CDR2 LQKENI. V gave up 2 bases and J gave up 2 bases, with 3 bases separating them. The CDR3 loop is CASSPAQETQYF. Written as DNA, the CDR3 is TGTGCCAGCTCACCAGCACAAGAGACCCAGTACTTC.

This clonotype has only a few counts. The chain recombines TRBV30 with TRBJ1-2; tentatively, D is TRBD1 (6 bases). Germline CDR1 is GTSNPN and CDR2 is SVGIG (reference sequence). The CDR3 spans 12 residues. With 2 bases removed from V and 4 bases from J, the gap between germline ends came to 8 bases. CDR3 nucleotides: TGTGCCTGGAGTCCAGGGGTCTATGGCTACACCTTC. Translated: CAWSPGVYGYTF.

This clonotype was seen many times. V gene TRBV6-1 combines with J gene TRBJ1-2, with D maybe TRBD1 (5 bases). The length of the CDR3 is 14 residues. Looked up from germline, CDR1 is MNHNS and CDR2 is SASEGT. Trimming removed 2 bases at V and 3 bases at J, with 10 bases between. Here the CDR3 DNA reads TGTGCCAGCAGTGAACCCGACAGCTACTATGGCTACACCTTC. It is translated as CASSEPDSYYGYTF.

This clonotype was observed a few times. The V and J genes are TRBV7-8 and TRBJ2-7; D gene ambiguous. Trimming left V 0 bases short and J 2 bases short, with 5 bases between. The germline V gene has CDR1 SGHVS and CDR2 FQNEAQ. The CDR3 runs 13 residues. The CDR3 nucleotides read TGTGCCAGCAGCTTAGCAGGGACCTACGAGCAGTACTTC. Amino acids: CASSLAGTYEQYF. The whole variable domain, filled in from reference TRBV7-8 and TRBJ2-7, reads GAGVSQSPRYKVAKRGQDVALRCDPISGHVSLFWYQQALGQGPEFLTYFQNEAQLDKSGLPSDRFFAERPEGSVSTLKIQRTQQEDSAVYLCASSLAGTYEQYFGPGTRLTVT.

J is TRBJ1-3 and V is TRBV3-2; the table's D gene call, TRBD1, was not cross checked with the DNA. TRBV3-2 is an annotated pseudogene. The CDR3 extends over 15 amino acids. The DNA of the CDR3 is TGTGCCAGCAGCCCCGACAGAAGCTCTGGAAACACCATATATTTT. Residues: CASSPDRSSGNTIYF.

The chain links TRBV6-2 or TRBV6-3 to TRBJ1-4, with D possibly being TRBD1 (5 bases). This CDR3 comprises 17 residues. Germline V gene lookup returns CDR1 MNHEY and CDR2 SVGEGT. Trimming took off 3 bases at V and 2 bases at J, with 16 bases between the two ends. For the CDR3, the DNA is TGTGCCAGCAGTTATGGGGGGAAAGGAGTGACTAATGAAAAACTGTTTTTT. As protein: CASSYGGKGVTNEKLFF.

The chain employs TRBV18 and TRBJ1-1; no firm D call. V was shortened by 0 bases and J by 5 bases, with 7 bases between the two germline ends. The CDR3 totals 13 residues. Germline V lookup: CDR1 KGHSH, CDR2 LQKENI. CDR3 region: CASSPPARTEAFF. The CDR3 region has the DNA TGTGCCAGCTCACCACCGGCCCGAACTGAAGCTTTCTTT. The complete variable domain, with remaining parts taken from reference TRBV18 and TRBJ1-1, reads NAGVMQNPRHLVRRRGQEARLRCSPMKGHSHVYWYRQLPEEGLKFMVYLQKENIIDESGMPKERFSAEFPKEGPSILRIQQVVRGDSAAYFCASSPPARTEAFFGQGTRLTVV.

This clonotype was detected only a few times. V and J are TRBV7-9 and TRBJ2-1, with D unclear. Trimming took 5 bases from V and 8 from J, leaving 10 bases between them. Germline V CDR1 and CDR2: SEHNR, FQNEAQ (reference sequence). The CDR3 totals 12 residues. As DNA, the CDR3 is TGTGCCAGCAGCCGCCGGACGGATGAGCAGTTCTTC. Encoded protein: CASSRRTDEQFF.

There are a few counts of this clonotype. The chain links TRBV20-1 to TRBJ2-5; 7 nucleotides match TRBD2. Germline CDR1 is DFQATT and CDR2 is SNEGSKA (reference sequence). The CDR3 contains 11 residues. J was trimmed by 14 bases and V by 3 bases; bases with no gene match: 9. This chain's CDR3 is CSASEGGDCYF. DNA for the CDR3: TGCAGTGCTAGTGAGGGAGGGGACTGCTACTTC.

At least ten counts were recorded for this clonotype. CDR3 DNA sequence: TGTGCCAGCAGTGACGGTAACAGACTTAGCAATCAGCCCCAGCATTTT. This translates into CASSDGNRLSNQPQHF. The chain combines TRBV12-3 or TRBV12-4 with TRBJ1-5, with D unclear. Trimming took off 5 bases at V and 0 bases at J, with 14 bases between the two ends. The CDR3 contains 16 residues.

The chain is built from TRBV7-2 and TRBJ2-7; 10 bases agree with TRBD2. The CDR3 is 16 residues long. V dropped 1 base and J dropped 2; count of bases not matched to a gene: 5. Germline CDR1 is SGHTA and CDR2 is FQGNSA. CDR3 region: CASSLGDGLAAYEQYF. The CDR3 DNA follows: TGTGCCAGCAGCTTAGGTGATGGACTAGCGGCCTACGAGCAGTACTTC.

This clonotype was counted between two and nine times. The V call is TRBV20-1, the J call TRBJ2-3; TRBD2 aligns across 11 bases. Germline V gene data show CDR1 as DFQATT and CDR2 as SNEGSKA (reference sequence). With 6 bases clipped from V and 1 base from J, the junction kept 6 bases outside the gene matches. The CDR3 has 15 amino acids. For the CDR3, the DNA is TGCAGTGCCCCGACTAGCGGGGTCCGCACAGATACGCAGTATTTT. Translation gives CSAPTSGVRTDTQYF.

V and J are TRBV6-2 or TRBV6-3 and TRBJ2-7, with TRBD1 as a possible D gene (6 bases). Deletions cut 0 bases from V and 2 bases from J, with 14 bases between. This CDR3 is built from 16 residues. The germline V gene has CDR1 MNHEY and CDR2 SVGEGT. DNA of the CDR3: TGTGCCAGCAGTTACTCGGTTGAGGGGGTTCCCTACGAGCAGTACTTC. This sequence encodes CASSYSVEGVPYEQYF.

The V call is TRBV28, the J call TRBJ1-2, with D hard to call. The CDR3 is 15 amino acids. The V gene lost 7 bases and the J gene lost 8 bases, with 23 bases spanning the gap. Germline V CDR1 and CDR2: MDHEN, SYDVKM. DNA for the CDR3: TGTGCCAGCATAAAGGGCCCCCGCTATTCGGGCGGCTACACCTTC. The encoded protein is CASIKGPRYSGGYTF.

This clonotype has a handful of counts. The J gene is TRBJ1-1, the V gene TRBV5-6, with D maybe TRBD1 (6 bases). The germline gives CDR1 SGHDT, CDR2 YYEEEE. Deletions cut 6 bases from V and 3 bases from J, with 12 bases between. The CDR3 sequence is 13 residues long. The CDR3: CASNPSGDTEAFF. CDR3 nucleotides: TGTGCCAGCAACCCATCAGGGGACACTGAAGCTTTCTTT. Full variable domain (missing parts from reference TRBV5-6 and TRBJ1-1): DAGVTQSPTHLIKTRGQQVTLRCSPKSGHDTVSWYQQALGQGPQFIFQYYEEEERQRGNFPDRFSGHQFPNYSSELNVNALLLGDSALYLCASNPSGDTEAFFGQGTRLTVV.

This clonotype came up many times. CDR3 protein: CASRRTEYSPLHF. CDR3 nucleotide sequence: TGTGCCAGCAGACGGACAGAGTATTCACCCCTCCACTTT. V usage is TRBV27 and J usage is TRBJ1-6; a weak D match, TRBD1 (6 bases). With 6 bases removed from V and 8 bases from J, the gap between germline ends came to 11 bases. The V gene's germline CDR1 is MNHEY and CDR2 SMNVEV (reference sequence). CDR3 length: 13 amino acids.

This clonotype appeared a few times. V gene TRBV18 combines with J gene TRBJ2-1; maybe TRBD2 (6 bases). This CDR3 contains 14 residues. Germline assignment: CDR1 KGHSH and CDR2 LQKENI. Between the trimmed V and J ends, which lost 4 bases and 2 bases, there was a span of 9 bases. The CDR3 spells CASSRGDTYNEQFF. In nucleotides, the CDR3 is TGTGCCAGCTCACGGGGGGATACCTACAATGAGCAGTTCTTC. Full variable domain (outside the CDR3, taken from reference TRBV18 and TRBJ2-1): NAGVMQNPRHLVRRRGQEARLRCSPMKGHSHVYWYRQLPEEGLKFMVYLQKENIIDESGMPKERFSAEFPKEGPSILRIQQVVRGDSAAYFCASSRGDTYNEQFFGPGTRLTVL.

This clonotype was found many times. V usage is TRBV4-3 and J usage is TRBJ1-2; possibly TRBD1 for D (5 bases). CDR3 length: 16 residues. V dropped 3 bases and J dropped 4 bases, with 18 bases sitting between them. The germline V gene encodes CDR1 LGHNA and CDR2 YSLEER. CDR3: CASSHNPLTGGYGYTF. The CDR3 DNA reads as TGCGCCAGCAGCCATAACCCACTGACGGGGGGCTATGGCTACACCTTC.

V gene TRBV5-1 combines with J gene TRBJ1-2; D ambiguous. CDR3 size: 12 residues. CDR1 SGHRS and CDR2 YFSETQ come from the germline V gene. Trimming cost V 4 bases and J 7 bases, with 11 bases left between them. This CDR3 reads CASSRAHGGYTF. The CDR3 coding sequence is TGCGCCAGCAGCCGGGCGCATGGTGGCTACACCTTC.

In its sample, this clonotype was seen many times. The gene calls are TRBV19 and TRBJ2-1; 11 bases are a match to TRBD2. Germline CDR1 reads LNHDA; CDR2 reads SQIVND (reference sequence). There are 17 residues in the CDR3. Trimming took 5 bases from V and 6 from J; bases not matched to a gene: 12. The CDR3 nucleotides are TGTGCCAGTAGTCTTTTTAGCGGGGGGGCTTTGGCCAATGAGCAGTTCTTC. It codes for CASSLFSGGALANEQFF.

V and J are TRBV19 and TRBJ2-5; D is ambiguous. CDR3 length: 11 amino acids. CDR1 is LNHDA and CDR2 is SQIVND in the germline V gene (reference sequence). Trimming took off 4 bases at V and 1 base at J, with 1 base between the two ends. The CDR3 nucleotides are TGTGCCAGTAGTACCCAAGAGACCCAGTACTTC. Translated: CASSTQETQYF.

The V call is TRBV27, the J call TRBJ2-2, with 10 nucleotides matching TRBD1. There are 14 residues in the CDR3. Germline CDR1 is MNHEY and CDR2 is SMNVEV (reference sequence). V lost 5 bases to trimming and J lost 7 bases; unmatched junction nucleotides: 4. CDR3 sequence (DNA): TGTGCCAGCAGTGGACAGGGGGGAGGCGGGGAGCTGTTTTTT. Protein: CASSGQGGGGELFF.

This clonotype was observed a handful of times. The V gene is TRBV5-1, the J gene TRBJ2-4; D gene ambiguous. Germline V gene lookup returns CDR1 SGHRS and CDR2 YFSETQ. Trimming pared 7 bases from V and 4 bases from J, leaving 6 bases between. This CDR3 is built from 11 residues. CDR3 coding DNA: TGCGCCAGCCGAGAGAAAAACATTCAGTACTTC. Translation gives CASREKNIQYF.